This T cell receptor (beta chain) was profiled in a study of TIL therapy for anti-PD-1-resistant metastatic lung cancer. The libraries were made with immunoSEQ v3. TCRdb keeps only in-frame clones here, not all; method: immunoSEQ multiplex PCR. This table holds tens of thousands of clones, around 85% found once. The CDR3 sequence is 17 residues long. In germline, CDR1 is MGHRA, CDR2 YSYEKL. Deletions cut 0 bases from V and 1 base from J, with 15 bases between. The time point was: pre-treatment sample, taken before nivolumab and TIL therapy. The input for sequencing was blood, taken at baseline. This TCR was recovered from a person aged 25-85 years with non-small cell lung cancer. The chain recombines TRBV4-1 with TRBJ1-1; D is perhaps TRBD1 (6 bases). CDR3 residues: CASSQDQLTGKNTEAFF. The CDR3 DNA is TGCGCCAGCAGCCAAGATCAATTAACAGGGAAGAACACTGAAGCTTTCTTT.